This T cell receptor (beta chain) was recovered during a study of Ad26.COV2.S vaccination and SARS-CoV-2 variants. Background on the study: Intramuscularly, Ad26.COV2.S was given either once or twice, 56 days apart.

Noted treatment: about 20 received Ad26.COV2.S at low or high dose, single or two shots; 5 received placebo; per-sample allocation not given. Each sample was drawn 63 days after the first injection (of vaccine or placebo). Repertoires were generated with immunoSEQ multiplex PCR, while TCRdb's copy carries only in-frame clones and drops some. The sample holds a few hundred thousand clones, around nine tenths seen once. This receptor was taken from a person aged 18 to 65 who received the Ad26.COV2.S COVID-19 vaccine or a placebo. The source material was peripheral blood, sampled in a trial of Ad26.COV2.S vaccine versus placebo.

The CDR3 reads CSGISPTGSSYNEQFF. In DNA, the CDR3 is TGCAGCGGGATCTCACCGACAGGGAGCTCCTACAATGAGCAGTTCTTC. The chain couples TRBV29-1 to TRBJ2-1; TRBD1 matches at 7 bases. The trim removed 7 bases at V and 0 bases at J, leaving 12 bases unmatched. CDR3 length: 16 residues. Germline CDR1 SQVTM, CDR2 ANQGSEA.